This TCR beta chain was captured by sequencing in a study of CD8+ T cells in alopecia areata. For the study at large: Twice a day, 5 to 10 mg of oral tofacitinib was administered to treated patients.

V was cut by 3 bases and J by 4 bases, with 12 bases left in between. Germline V CDR1 and CDR2: SQVTM, ANQGSEA. This CDR3 is 13 amino acids long. As to treatment: oral pan-JAK inhibitor, 5-10 mg twice daily. A FACSAria was used to sort CD4+ and CD8+ T cells. These cells came from PBMCs. RNA extraction and reverse transcription yielded cDNA as sequencing template. Sequenced by immunoSEQ multiplex PCR; TCRdb stores in-frame clones only, minus some. The table lists about 270,000 clones, 60% of them singletons, with around 0.92% in the top ten. This clone was seen a handful of times. The sequence derives from a human donor with alopecia areata. This sample comprised CD4+ T cells sorted from blood, obtained at week 52, from a patient treated with tofacitinib. This chain connects TRBV29-1 to TRBJ1-2; possible D gene TRBD1, 6 bases. The CDR3 here is CSVEAGAGYGYTF. CDR3 nucleotide sequence: TGCAGCGTTGAGGCAGGGGCGGGCTATGGCTACACCTTC.